The rows below give T cell receptor beta chains drawn from one sample of a study of vaccination and CD4 T cells after COVID-19. What these receptors recognize is not known. One entry per CDR3 protein results from TCRdb running MiXCR on the PCR reads. The table records more than 9,500 distinct CDR3 sequences, approximately 58% of them present only once. The sequenced material came from CD4+ T cells from blood, cultured in vitro. Every receptor here comes from a human donor who had recovered from COVID-19. Each CDR3 is given with its conserved first and last residue. D genes are given only for firm matches. Some rows mark clone size as missing; the rest say once, few, many or name a class of expanded clone.

length,J,V,size,D,CDR3,DNA
12,TRBJ2-2,TRBV20-1,few,.,CSAATNTGELFF,TGCAGTGCTGCTACGAACACCGGGGAGCTGTTTTTT
20,TRBJ2-7,TRBV28,.,.,CASTRGQRGRRVFASYEQYF,TGTGCCAGCACCCGGGGGCAGCGGGGTCGCAGGGTTTTCGCATCCTACGAGCAGTACTTC
15,TRBJ2-3,TRBV6-5,.,.,CASSYRGSGADTQYF,TGTGCCAGCAGTTATCGGGGGAGTGGGGCAGATACGCAGTATTTT
12,TRBJ2-1,TRBV6-2/TRBV6-3,.,.,CASSYGETEQFF,TGTGCCAGCAGTTATGGCGAGACTGAGCAGTTCTTC
14,TRBJ2-3,TRBV30,.,.,CAWSVGIVADTQYF,TGTGCCTGGAGTGTAGGTATTGTTGCAGATACGCAGTATTTT
12,TRBJ2-3,TRBV2,.,.,CASSEIGDTQYF,TGTGCCAGCAGTGAAATAGGTGATACGCAGTATTTT
13,TRBJ1-1,TRBV7-9,.,.,CASSARNRERAFF,TGTGCCAGCAGCGCGCGCAACAGGGAGCGGGCTTTCTTT
13,TRBJ2-1,TRBV2,.,.,CASREGPNNEQFF,TGTGCCAGCAGGGAAGGACCCAACAATGAGCAGTTCTTC
14,TRBJ2-7,TRBV10-3,.,TRBD1,CAISEDRALGEQYF,TGTGCCATCAGTGAAGACAGGGCCCTTGGGGAGCAGTACTTC
14,TRBJ2-5,TRBV10-3,.,.,CAISESWGEETQYF,TGTGCCATCAGTGAGTCGTGGGGGGAAGAGACCCAGTACTTC
17,TRBJ1-5,TRBV5-6,.,.,CASSLGGWGWSNQPQHF,TGTGCCAGCAGCTTGGGGGGCTGGGGTTGGAGCAATCAGCCCCAGCATTTT
16,TRBJ1-6,TRBV20-1,few,.,CSAGRAASSYNSPLHF,TGCAGTGCTGGGCGGGCAGCCAGCTCCTATAATTCACCCCTCCACTTT
18,TRBJ2-3,TRBV5-1,once,.,CASSYRTVTPTSTDTQYF,TGCGCCAGCAGCTACAGGACAGTTACCCCGACTAGCACAGATACGCAGTATTTT
14,TRBJ2-3,TRBV6-1,.,.,CASSEDGSTDTQYF,TGTGCCAGCAGTGAAGACGGGAGTACAGATACGCAGTATTTT
18,TRBJ2-5,TRBV12-3/TRBV12-4,.,TRBD2,CASSSSGLAGGLLLGQYF,TGTGCCAGCAGTTCCTCCGGACTAGCGGGAGGACTATTACTAGGCCAGTACTTC
14,TRBJ2-5,TRBV7-2,few,.,CASSAGGGVRTQYF,TGTGCCAGCAGCGCAGGGGGGGGAGTGCGGACCCAGTACTTC
16,TRBJ2-4,TRBV15,few,.,CATSRVRRATKNIQYF,TGTGCCACCAGCAGAGTCCGGCGGGCCACCAAAAACATTCAGTACTTC
13,TRBJ2-3,TRBV20-1,.,.,CSARNPKTDTQYF,TGCAGTGCTAGAAACCCTAAGACAGATACGCAGTATTTT
18,TRBJ2-1,TRBV5-4,once,TRBD1,CASSSGYRGASSYNEQFF,TGTGCCAGCAGCTCGGGATACAGGGGGGCAAGCTCCTACAATGAGCAGTTCTTC
14,TRBJ2-1,TRBV27,.,TRBD1,CAIKGDRGRNEQFF,TGTGCCATTAAGGGGGACAGGGGGCGCAATGAGCAGTTCTTC
13,TRBJ1-2,TRBV27,few,TRBD1,CASSHRGLYGYTF,TGTGCCAGCAGTCACAGGGGGCTTTATGGCTACACCTTC
13,TRBJ1-1,TRBV7-3,.,.,CASSLWQGTEAFF,TGTGCCAGCAGCTTATGGCAGGGCACTGAAGCTTTCTTT
13,TRBJ1-1,TRBV20-1,few,.,CSAAPSGITEAFF,TGCAGTGCTGCTCCATCAGGGATCACTGAAGCTTTCTTT
17,TRBJ2-5,TRBV20-1,.,TRBD1,CSALPFHRGWYQETQYF,TGCAGTGCTCTCCCTTTCCACAGGGGCTGGTACCAAGAGACCCAGTACTTC
15,TRBJ2-3,TRBV20-1,.,.,CSARRGGHTSDTQYF,TGCAGTGCTAGAAGAGGCGGACATACCTCAGATACGCAGTATTTT
14,TRBJ2-5,TRBV20-1,once,.,CSAILPADEETQYF,TGCAGTGCTATACTACCTGCAGACGAAGAGACCCAGTACTTC
13,TRBJ2-3,TRBV2,few,TRBD2,CASSEGLKDTQYF,TGTGCCAGCAGTGAGGGACTAAAAGATACGCAGTATTTT
14,TRBJ2-5,TRBV7-9,.,.,CASSFSRDQETQYF,TGTGCCAGCAGTTTCAGTCGGGACCAAGAGACCCAGTACTTC
12,TRBJ1-5,TRBV20-1,.,.,CSASRSNQPQHF,TGCAGTGCTAGTCGGAGCAATCAGCCCCAGCATTTT
13,TRBJ1-2,TRBV5-1,.,.,CASSRWGAYGYTF,TGCGCCAGCAGCCGGTGGGGGGCCTATGGCTACACCTTC
12,TRBJ2-3,TRBV27,.,.,CAGTKDTDTQYF,TGTGCCGGAACTAAAGACACAGATACGCAGTATTTT
13,TRBJ1-1,TRBV12-3/TRBV12-4,few,.,CASTRPGSTEAFF,TGTGCCAGCACCCGACCAGGGTCCACTGAAGCTTTCTTT
18,TRBJ2-7,TRBV6-1,.,TRBD2,CASRAPRGGSGRNAEQYF,TGTGCCAGCAGAGCCCCCAGGGGAGGTAGCGGGAGGAACGCCGAGCAGTACTTC
14,TRBJ2-3,TRBV2,.,.,CASTQQVGTDTQYF,TGTGCCAGCACCCAGCAGGTGGGCACAGATACGCAGTATTTT
13,TRBJ2-3,TRBV7-3,.,.,CASSFLATDTQYF,TGTGCCAGCAGCTTCCTAGCAACAGATACGCAGTATTTT
16,TRBJ2-7,TRBV7-9,.,TRBD2,CASSLVLAGADYEQYF,TGTGCCAGCAGCTTGGTCCTAGCGGGAGCCGACTACGAGCAGTACTTC
13,TRBJ2-3,TRBV18,medium-sized,.,CASSPSQTDTQYF,TGTGCCAGCTCACCCTCACAGACAGATACGCAGTATTTT
15,TRBJ1-2,TRBV18,medium-sized,.,CASSPLRTAGDGYTF,TGTGCCAGCTCACCACTCCGGACAGCCGGTGATGGCTACACCTTC
16,TRBJ2-3,TRBV12-2,.,.,CASRFGLAGVRDTQYF,TGTGCAAGTCGCTTCGGGCTAGCGGGAGTTCGGGATACGCAGTATTTT